This T cell receptor beta chain stems from a study of T-cell reconstitution after alpha-beta-depleted transplantation in children. Deletions cut 1 base from V and 3 bases from J, with 12 bases between. CDR1 and CDR2 from the germline V gene are LGHNA and YSLEER. This CDR3 comprises 16 residues. This clonotype was detected a few times. Preparation of the TCRbeta library used unique molecular identifiers. TCRdb passed the PCR reads through MiXCR, listing each CDR3 protein once. The sample has around 600,000 distinct CDR3 sequences; over 9.5% are singletons. The J gene is TRBJ2-2, the V gene TRBV4-3; D is perhaps TRBD2 (5 bases). This clonotype was obtained from a human donor who donated a stem cell graft to a child with acute myeloid leukemia. The material sequenced was PBMCs from the stem cell graft donor, taken from the stem cell graft. DNA of the CDR3: TGCGCCAGCAGCCAAGGCCCGGGGTCGGACACCGGGGAGCTGTTTTTT. Amino acid sequence: CASSQGPGSDTGELFF.